This T cell receptor beta chain was retrieved from a study of T cells after yellow fever vaccination. Overall study context: SMART-Seq v4 Ultra Low Input served to prepare low-cell-number fractions.

CDR1 is LGHDT and CDR2 is YNNKEL in the germline V gene (reference sequence). With V trimmed by 5 bases and J by 8 bases, 10 bases remained unmatched. The length of the CDR3 is 15 residues. The study, taken as a whole, reports: Reappearing after the booster were most of the clones from primary vaccination (less than 97% CD4, approximately 88% CD8).

This clonotype was seen a handful of times. As yet, its antigen is unknown. TCRdb re-called the 5' RACE reads with MiXCR, one entry per CDR3 protein. Among 300,000 to 400,000 distinct CDR3 sequences listed, approximately 12% were seen once. This specimen consisted of CD4+ T cells sorted from PBMCs, obtained 15 days after the yellow fever booster vaccination. The receptor was isolated from a man between 18 and 35 years old who received the YFV17D yellow fever vaccine. The chain links TRBV3-1 to TRBJ2-1, with 9 bases fitting TRBD2. The CDR3 region has the DNA TGTGCCAGCAGCGCCGGGACTAGCCCCTCCTATGAGCAGTTCTTC. Translated, it gives CASSAGTSPSYEQFF.